This TCR beta chain was retrieved from a study of OX40 agonist ivuxolimab in advanced cancers. At the level of the study: In this trial design, patients received ivuxolimab intravenously at 0.01 to 10 mg/kg every 2 weeks. Study-wide findings and caveats: Normalized T-cell clonal expansion was also low in a subset of nonresponders. Determination of antigen specificity was not performed for the expanded peripheral T cells. Expansion of clones was among the lowest in partial responders at 0.1-3.0 mg/kg.

Produced via immunoSEQ multiplex PCR; TCRdb's table is partial and in-frame only. This sample carries some 78,000 clones, roughly 92% of them seen once, and the ten largest clones take 2.5% to 3%. Details on this clone: Antigen specificity is unknown.

Trimming removed 0 bases from V and 2 bases from J; junction bases left unmatched: 7. The V gene's germline CDR1 is SGHDT and CDR2 YYEEEE. This CDR3 has 17 amino acids. Sequencing was performed on CD4+ or CD8+ T cells sorted from blood, taken in a trial of the OX40 agonist ivuxolimab. This chain links TRBV5-6 with TRBJ2-7; 11 bases agree with TRBD2. This TCR came from an adult with an advanced solid tumor such as melanoma, head and neck, liver or kidney cancer. CDR3 sequence reads: CASSLGGSGRAPYEQYF. In DNA form, the CDR3 reads TGTGCCAGCAGCTTGGGGGGTAGCGGGAGGGCCCCCTACGAGCAGTACTTC.